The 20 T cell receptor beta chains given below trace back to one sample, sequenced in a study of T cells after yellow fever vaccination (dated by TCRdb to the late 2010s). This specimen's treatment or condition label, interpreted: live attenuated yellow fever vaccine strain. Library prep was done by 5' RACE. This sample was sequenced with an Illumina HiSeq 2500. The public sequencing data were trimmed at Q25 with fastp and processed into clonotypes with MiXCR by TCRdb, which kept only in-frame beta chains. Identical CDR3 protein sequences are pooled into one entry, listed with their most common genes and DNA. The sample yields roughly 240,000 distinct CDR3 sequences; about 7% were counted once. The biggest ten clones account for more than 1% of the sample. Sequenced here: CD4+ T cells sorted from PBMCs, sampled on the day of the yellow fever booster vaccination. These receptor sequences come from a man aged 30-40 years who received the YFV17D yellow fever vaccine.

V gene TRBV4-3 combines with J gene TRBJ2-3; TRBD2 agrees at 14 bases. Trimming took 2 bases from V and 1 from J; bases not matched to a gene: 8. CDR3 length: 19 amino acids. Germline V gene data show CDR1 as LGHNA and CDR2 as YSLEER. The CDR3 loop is CASSQLGTSGSGGTDTQYF. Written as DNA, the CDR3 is TGCGCCAGCAGCCAACTCGGGACTAGCGGGAGCGGAGGCACAGATACGCAGTATTTT.

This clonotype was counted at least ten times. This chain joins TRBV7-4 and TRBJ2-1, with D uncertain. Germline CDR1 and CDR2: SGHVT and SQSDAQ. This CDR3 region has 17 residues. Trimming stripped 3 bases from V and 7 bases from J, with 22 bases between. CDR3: CASSFLGPPQEVNEQFF. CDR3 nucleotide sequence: TGTGCCAGCAGCTTCCTAGGTCCCCCCCAGGAAGTAAATGAGCAGTTCTTC.

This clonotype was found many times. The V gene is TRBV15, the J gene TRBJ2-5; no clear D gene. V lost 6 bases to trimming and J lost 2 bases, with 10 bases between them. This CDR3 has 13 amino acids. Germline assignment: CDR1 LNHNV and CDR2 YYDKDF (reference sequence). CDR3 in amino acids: CATRKGSQETQYF. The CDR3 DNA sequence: TGTGCCACCAGGAAGGGCTCACAAGAGACCCAGTACTTC.

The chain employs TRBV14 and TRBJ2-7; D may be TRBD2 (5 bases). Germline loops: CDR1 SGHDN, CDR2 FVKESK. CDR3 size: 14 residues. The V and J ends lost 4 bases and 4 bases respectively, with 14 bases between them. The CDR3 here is CASSPNGNPYEQYF. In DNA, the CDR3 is TGTGCCAGCAGCCCTAACGGGAATCCTTACGAGCAGTACTTC.

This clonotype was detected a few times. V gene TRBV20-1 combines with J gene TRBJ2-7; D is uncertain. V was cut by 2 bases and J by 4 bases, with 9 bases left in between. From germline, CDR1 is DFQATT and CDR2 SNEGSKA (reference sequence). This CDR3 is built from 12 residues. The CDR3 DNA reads TGCAGTGCTAGATCCCACTTGTACGAGCAGTACTTC. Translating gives CSARSHLYEQYF.

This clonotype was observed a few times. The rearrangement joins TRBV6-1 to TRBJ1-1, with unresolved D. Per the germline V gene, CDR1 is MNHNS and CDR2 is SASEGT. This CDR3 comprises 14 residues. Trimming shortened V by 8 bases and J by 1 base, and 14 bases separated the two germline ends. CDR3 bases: TGTGCCAGCCTACTGGGCCGAGCGAACACTGAAGCTTTCTTT. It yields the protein CASLLGRANTEAFF.

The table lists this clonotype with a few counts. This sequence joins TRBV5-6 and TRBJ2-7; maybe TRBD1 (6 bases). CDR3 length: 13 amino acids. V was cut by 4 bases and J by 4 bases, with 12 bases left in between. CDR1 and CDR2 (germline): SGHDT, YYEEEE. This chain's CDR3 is CASSGGQQYEQYF. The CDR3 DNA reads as TGTGCCAGCAGCGGTGGACAGCAGTACGAGCAGTACTTC.

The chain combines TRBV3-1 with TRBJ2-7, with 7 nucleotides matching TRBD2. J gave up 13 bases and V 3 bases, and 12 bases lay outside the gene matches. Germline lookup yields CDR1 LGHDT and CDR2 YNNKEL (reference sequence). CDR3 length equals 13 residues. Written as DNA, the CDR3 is TGTGCCAGCAGCCACCGAGCGGGGCTCGCCTCCTACTTC. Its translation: CASSHRAGLASYF.

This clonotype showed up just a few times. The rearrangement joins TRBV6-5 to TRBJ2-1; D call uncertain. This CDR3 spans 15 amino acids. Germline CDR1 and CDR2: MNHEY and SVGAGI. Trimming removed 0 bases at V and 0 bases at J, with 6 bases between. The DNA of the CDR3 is TGTGCCAGCAGTTACTCGCGGAGCTCCTACAATGAGCAGTTCTTC. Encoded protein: CASSYSRSSYNEQFF.

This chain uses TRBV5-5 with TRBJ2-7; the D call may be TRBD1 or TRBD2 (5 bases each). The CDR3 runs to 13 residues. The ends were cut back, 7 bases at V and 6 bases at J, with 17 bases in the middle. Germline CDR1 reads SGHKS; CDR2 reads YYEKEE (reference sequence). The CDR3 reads CASGPGTLCEQYF. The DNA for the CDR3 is TGTGCCAGCGGCCCCGGGACCCTCTGCGAGCAGTACTTC.

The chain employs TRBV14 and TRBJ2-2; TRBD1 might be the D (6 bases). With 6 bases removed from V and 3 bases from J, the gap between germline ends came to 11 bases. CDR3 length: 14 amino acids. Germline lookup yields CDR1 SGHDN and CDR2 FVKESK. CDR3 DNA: TGTGCCAGCAGACGAAGACAGGACACCGGGGAGCTGTTTTTT. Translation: CASRRRQDTGELFF.

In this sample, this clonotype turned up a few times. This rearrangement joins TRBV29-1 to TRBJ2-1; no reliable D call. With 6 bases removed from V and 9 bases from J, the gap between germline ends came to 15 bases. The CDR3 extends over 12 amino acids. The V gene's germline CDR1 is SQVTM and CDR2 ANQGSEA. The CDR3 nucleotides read TGCAGCGTGAGACCGAAAGCACTTGAGCAGTTCTTC. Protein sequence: CSVRPKALEQFF.

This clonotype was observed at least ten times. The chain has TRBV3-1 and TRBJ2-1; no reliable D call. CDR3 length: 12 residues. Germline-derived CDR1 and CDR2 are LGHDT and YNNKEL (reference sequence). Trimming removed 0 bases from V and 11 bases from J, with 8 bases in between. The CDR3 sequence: CASSQDPSKQFF. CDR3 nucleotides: TGTGCCAGCAGCCAAGATCCTTCAAAGCAGTTCTTC.

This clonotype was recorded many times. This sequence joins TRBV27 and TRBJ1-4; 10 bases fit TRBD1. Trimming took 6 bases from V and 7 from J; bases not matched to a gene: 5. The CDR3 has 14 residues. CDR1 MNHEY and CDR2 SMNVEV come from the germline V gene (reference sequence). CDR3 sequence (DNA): TGTGCCAGCAGCAAAGGACAGGGGGGTGAAAAACTGTTTTTT. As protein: CASSKGQGGEKLFF.

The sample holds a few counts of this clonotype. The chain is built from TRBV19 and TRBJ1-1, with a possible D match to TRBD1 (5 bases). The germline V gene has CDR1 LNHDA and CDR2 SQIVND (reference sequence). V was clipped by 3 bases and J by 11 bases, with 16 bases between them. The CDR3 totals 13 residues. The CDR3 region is CASSMARQQVAFF. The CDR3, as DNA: TGTGCCAGTAGTATGGCGAGACAGCAGGTGGCTTTCTTT.

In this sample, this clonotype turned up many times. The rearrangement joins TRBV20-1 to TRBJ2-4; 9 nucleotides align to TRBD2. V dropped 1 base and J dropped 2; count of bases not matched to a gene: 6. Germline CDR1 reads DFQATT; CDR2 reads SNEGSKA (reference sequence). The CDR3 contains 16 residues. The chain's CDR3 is CSARGVAGVSKNIQYF. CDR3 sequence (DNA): TGCAGTGCTAGAGGTGTAGCGGGAGTTTCCAAAAACATTCAGTACTTC.

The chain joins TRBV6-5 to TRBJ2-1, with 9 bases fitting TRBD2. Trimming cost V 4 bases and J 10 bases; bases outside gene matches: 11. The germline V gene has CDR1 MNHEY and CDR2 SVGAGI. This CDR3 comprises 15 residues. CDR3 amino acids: CASSFRREGYYEQFF. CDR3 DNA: TGTGCCAGCAGTTTTAGGCGGGAGGGATACTACGAGCAGTTCTTC.

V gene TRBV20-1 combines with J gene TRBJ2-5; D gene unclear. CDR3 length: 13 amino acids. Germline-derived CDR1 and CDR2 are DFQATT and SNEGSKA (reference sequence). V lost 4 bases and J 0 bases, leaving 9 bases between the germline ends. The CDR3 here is CSAIDSYQETQYF. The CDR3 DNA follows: TGCAGTGCTATAGATAGTTACCAAGAGACCCAGTACTTC.

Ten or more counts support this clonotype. Here the CDR3 DNA reads TGTGCCAGCAGACGTCTAGCAGCTGGGGGCGAGCAGTACTTC. Protein product: CASRRLAAGGEQYF. The V call is TRBV7-2, the J call TRBJ2-7; TRBD1 or TRBD2 may be the D gene (5 bases each). V was cut by 6 bases and J by 6 bases, with 18 bases left in between. The CDR3 has 14 residues. CDR1 is SGHTA, CDR2 FQGNSA, per germline.

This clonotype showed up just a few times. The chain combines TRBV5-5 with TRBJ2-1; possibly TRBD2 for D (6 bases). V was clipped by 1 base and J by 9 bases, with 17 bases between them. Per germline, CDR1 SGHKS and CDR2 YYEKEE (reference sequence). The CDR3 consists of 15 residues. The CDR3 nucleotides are TGTGCCAGCAGCTTGATACTAGCTGAAAGTCTTGAGCAGTTCTTC. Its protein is CASSLILAESLEQFF.